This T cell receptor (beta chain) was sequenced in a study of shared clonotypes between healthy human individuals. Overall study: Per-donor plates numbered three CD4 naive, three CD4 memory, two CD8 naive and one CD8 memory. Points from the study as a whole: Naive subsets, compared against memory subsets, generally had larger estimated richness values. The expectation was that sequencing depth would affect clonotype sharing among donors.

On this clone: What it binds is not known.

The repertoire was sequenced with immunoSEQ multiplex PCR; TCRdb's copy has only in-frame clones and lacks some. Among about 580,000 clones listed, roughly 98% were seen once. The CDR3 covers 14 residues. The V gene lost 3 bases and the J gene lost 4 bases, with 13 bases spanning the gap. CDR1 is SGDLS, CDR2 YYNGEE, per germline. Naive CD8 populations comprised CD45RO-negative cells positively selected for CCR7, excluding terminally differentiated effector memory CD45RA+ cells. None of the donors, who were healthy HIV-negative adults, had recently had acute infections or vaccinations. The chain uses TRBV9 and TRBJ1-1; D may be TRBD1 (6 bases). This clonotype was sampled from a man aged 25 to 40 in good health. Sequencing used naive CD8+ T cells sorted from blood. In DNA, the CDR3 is TGTGCCAGCAGCGGGAGGGGGTCGGCCACTGAAGCTTTCTTT. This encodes CASSGRGSATEAFF.